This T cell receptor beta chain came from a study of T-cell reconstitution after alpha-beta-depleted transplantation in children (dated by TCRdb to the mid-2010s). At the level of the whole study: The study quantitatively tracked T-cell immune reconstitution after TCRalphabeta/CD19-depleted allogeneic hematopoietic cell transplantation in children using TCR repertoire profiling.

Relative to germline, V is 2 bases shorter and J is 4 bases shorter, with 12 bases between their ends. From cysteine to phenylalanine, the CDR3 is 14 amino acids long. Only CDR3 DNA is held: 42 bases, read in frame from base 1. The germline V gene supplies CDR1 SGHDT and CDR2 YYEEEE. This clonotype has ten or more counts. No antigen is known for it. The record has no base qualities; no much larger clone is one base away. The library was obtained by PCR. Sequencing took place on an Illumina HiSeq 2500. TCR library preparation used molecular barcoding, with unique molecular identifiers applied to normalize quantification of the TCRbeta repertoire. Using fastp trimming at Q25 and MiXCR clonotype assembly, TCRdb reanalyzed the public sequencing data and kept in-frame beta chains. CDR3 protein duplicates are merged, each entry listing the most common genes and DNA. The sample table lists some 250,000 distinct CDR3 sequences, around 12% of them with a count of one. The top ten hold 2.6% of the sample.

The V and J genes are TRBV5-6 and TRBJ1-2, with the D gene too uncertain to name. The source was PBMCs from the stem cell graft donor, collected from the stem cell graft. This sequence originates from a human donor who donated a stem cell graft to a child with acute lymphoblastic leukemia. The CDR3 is CASSFSDEGYGYTF. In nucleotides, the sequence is TGTGCCAGCAGCTTTAGCGACGAGGGCTATGGCTACACCTTC.